The T cell receptor beta chain described here comes from a study of vaccination and CD4 T cells after COVID-19. Overall study: Overlapping spike pools from SARS-CoV-2 and HCoV-NL63, HCoV-OC43 and HCoV-229E served as culture stimuli. Overall study results and limits: The rise in median SARS-CoV-2-reactive clonotypes, from around 21 to 38, was not significant.

As regards this clonotype: Its specificity is unknown.

The CDR3 has 16 amino acids. Germline V lookup: CDR1 LGHNA, CDR2 YSLEER. Trimming shortened V by 0 bases and J by 6 bases, and 15 bases separated the two germline ends. An Oncomine TCR Beta short-read assay was used to sequence the DNA from cultured CD4+ T cells. MiXCR, applied by TCRdb to the PCR reads, yields one record per CDR3 protein. The data show around 17,000 distinct CDR3 sequences, roughly 60% seen once. Sample treatment: approximately 9-day PBMC culture with coronavirus spike peptide pools or control peptides (ViraFEST assay). In this cohort, PCR tests turned positive between March and December 2020, predating US Alpha, Beta and Delta variants.

Sequencing was performed on CD4+ T cells from blood, cultured in vitro. The chain has TRBV4-3 and TRBJ2-1; D assignment may be TRBD1 or TRBD2 (7 bases each). The sequence was collected from a human donor who had recovered from COVID-19. CDR3 in DNA: TGCGCCAGCAGCCAAGAGGGGGACTACAGGGGCAATGAGCAGTTCTTC. Encoded protein: CASSQEGDYRGNEQFF.